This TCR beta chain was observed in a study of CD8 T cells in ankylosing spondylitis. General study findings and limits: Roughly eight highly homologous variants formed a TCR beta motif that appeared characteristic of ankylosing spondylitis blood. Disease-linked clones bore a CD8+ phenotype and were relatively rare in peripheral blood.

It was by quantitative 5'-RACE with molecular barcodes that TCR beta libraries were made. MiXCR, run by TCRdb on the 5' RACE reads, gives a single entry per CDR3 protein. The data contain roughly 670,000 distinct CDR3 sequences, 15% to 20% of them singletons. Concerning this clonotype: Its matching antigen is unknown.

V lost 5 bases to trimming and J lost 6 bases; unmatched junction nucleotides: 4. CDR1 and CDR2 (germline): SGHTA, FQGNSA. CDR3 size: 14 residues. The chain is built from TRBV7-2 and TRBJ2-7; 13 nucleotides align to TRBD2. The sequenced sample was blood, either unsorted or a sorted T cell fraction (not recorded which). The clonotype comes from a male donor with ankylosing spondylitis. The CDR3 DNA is TGTGCCAGCAGCATAACTAGCGGGAGGGGCGAGCAGTACTTC. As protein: CASSITSGRGEQYF. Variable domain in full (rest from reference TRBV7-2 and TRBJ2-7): GAGVSQSPSNKVTEKGKDVELRCDPISGHTALYWYRQSLGQGLEFLIYFQGNSAPDKSGLPSDRFSAERTGGSVSTLTIQRTQQEDSAVYLCASSITSGRGEQYFGPGTRLTVT.